Given below is one T cell receptor (beta chain) in context. What it binds is not known. This CDR3 comprises 11 residues. Trimming left V 8 bases short and J 0 bases short, with 5 bases between. Looked up from germline, CDR1 is MNHNY and CDR2 is SVGAGI (reference sequence). This record comes from a study of cytomegalovirus exposure and HLA in healthy donors. Method: immunoSEQ multiplex PCR; TCRdb's copy keeps in-frame clones and lacks some. The sample carries about 110,000 clones, around 89% recorded once. Study-level points and caveats: A subsequent analysis found that TCR clusters from the first cohort also tended to co-occur in the approximately 110 validation repertoires, with 90% to 95% of cluster scores above 0. The study recorded 150 to 200 TCR beta chains that were cytomegalovirus-associated. In vitro experiments confirmed that three CMV-associated chains were specific for CMV antigens.

Source material: PBMCs. V usage is TRBV6-6 and J usage is TRBJ2-7; tentatively, D is TRBD2 (5 bases). This sequence originates from a woman aged 25 to 39 in good health and CMV-seropositive. The CDR3 sequence is CASGSSYEQYF. The CDR3, as DNA: TGTGCCAGCGGGAGCTCCTACGAGCAGTACTTC.